This T cell receptor (beta chain) was captured in a study of beta chain features in type 1 diabetes. The CDR3 runs 13 residues. Germline CDR1 reads SGHTA; CDR2 reads FQGNSA. Trimming shortened V by 4 bases and J by 5 bases, and 10 bases separated the two germline ends. Reverse transcription of all isolated RNA meant that expressed TCRB transcripts were sequenced. TCRdb's table, derived via immunoSEQ multiplex PCR, lists solely in-frame clones and lacks some. The sample contains around 240,000 clones, about 63% of which appear only once. Sequenced input: naive CD4+ T cells from blood. The receptor was derived from a man under 40 in good health. V gene TRBV7-2 combines with J gene TRBJ2-3; the D is unclear. The CDR3 DNA reads TGTGCCAGCAGCTGGTGGGTCGAAGATACGCAGTATTTT. This codes for CASSWWVEDTQYF.